This T cell receptor beta chain appears in the sequencing data of a study of cytomegalovirus exposure and HLA in healthy donors. Study-wide points: Reports indicated that the classifier achieved high specificity and sensitivity in diagnosing cytomegalovirus status. In a later analysis, an Asian-associated ancestry cluster reportedly showed fewer N-insertions than the approximately 660-donor mean.

Concerning this clone itself: Its cognate antigen is unknown. The sample has other DNA sequences that encode this CDR3 too.

13 Jbeta primers and 60 Vbeta primers were used for the PCR. Using immunoSEQ multiplex PCR, the repertoire was profiled, and TCRdb retains in-frame clones only, with some absent. The table records 150,000 to 200,000 clones, approximately 84% of them present only once. Sequenced input: PBMCs. The clonotype was recovered from a woman aged 25 to 39 in good health and CMV-seropositive.

The CDR3 spells CASSPGQGNTIYF. In nucleotides, the CDR3 is TGTGCCAGCAGTCCGGGACAGGGAAACACCATATATTTT. The chain joins TRBV6-5 to TRBJ1-3; TRBD1 matches at 7 bases. The germline V gene encodes CDR1 MNHEY and CDR2 SVGAGI. CDR3 size: 13 residues. Germline trimming cut 5 bases from V and 4 bases from J; bases unmatched to any gene: 2.